This T cell receptor (beta chain) was recovered during a study of cytomegalovirus exposure and HLA in healthy donors (dated by TCRdb to the late 2010s). In the study overall: An earlier analysis of 587 of the donors reported 276 Gb of sequence data and 95 million to 120 million unique TCR beta sequences obtained from about 179 million T cells. On average, around 200,000 unique TCR beta nucleotide sequences were sequenced per donor among a few hundred genotyped donors of the cohort, with roughly 18% of those sequences being non-productive. The aim of the study was to test whether cataloging public T cell receptors could identify signatures of past pathogen exposure. In a later analysis, previously published TCR beta repertoires from about 670 donors were re-analyzed and high-resolution HLA genotyping was added so that TCR occurrence patterns could be studied. Donor age, sex, ethnicity and CMV serostatus were compiled together with the repertoire data. To decide whether each TCR beta V gene segment behaved as functional or pseudogenic, an earlier analysis of nearly 600 of the donors relied on high-throughput TCR beta sequencing. All discovery cohort repertoires had been generated on a single sequencing platform. Among the roughly 380 genotyped donors, approximately 81% belonged to the genetic ancestry cluster associated with self-reported Caucasian donors. About 300 gigabases of sequencing data and approximately 85 million unique TCR sequences were included in an early release covering roughly 700 HLA-typed donors. Both class I and class II loci were covered by HLA typing, at four-digit resolution. To predict cytomegalovirus infection status, the study combined high-throughput TCR immunosequencing, statistical association of individual TCRs with disease status, and machine learning. Several DR-DQ haplotypes were treated as single units for association and clustering because of strong linkage in the cohort. A later genetic analysis used genome-wide SNP genotypes for about three fifths of the roughly 700 donors, treating that subset as a discovery cohort. The number of typed donors differed by locus: about 620-640 for A, B, C, DRB1 and DQB1; 500 to 550 for DQA1; 606 for DPA1; and around 490 for DPB1. Besides the first cohort of around 700 subjects, a separate validation cohort made up of some 110 different subjects was used. The study profiled the T cell repertoires of 550 to 700 subjects by immunosequencing and related them to cytomegalovirus serostatus. Rather than using new phenotypic data, the later analysis identified candidate immune exposures from TCR beta sequences and from how often those sequences occurred across donors. Results the study describes overall, beyond this receptor: Because counts were too low, 15 to 20 rarely observed V segments, including chromosome 9 orphons, were left out of the earlier analysis of approximately 580 of the donors. Several of the top co-occurrence clusters appeared to be linked to parvovirus B19, influenza, CMV and Epstein-Barr virus, according to a later analysis. The authors suggested that the approach could potentially be extended to other disease states and immunological phenotypes. In a later analysis, the rate of TCR association differed among HLA loci, with DRB1 alleles having the most associated TCRs and HLA-C alleles having the fewest. Correlated functional status among segregating V segments might reflect linkage disequilibrium, but an unknown experimental factor could not be ruled out. In both the original and validation cohorts, the classifier was reported to diagnose cytomegalovirus status with high specificity and sensitivity. Strong co-occurrence of HLA alleles, especially DR and DQ, made assigning TCR associations to individual alleles difficult. V-gene and J-gene trimming of TCR beta chains was associated with a missense DCLRE1C variant in a later genetic analysis, and the association was replicated in an independent cohort. Because HLA typing was missing for some donors at each locus, association tests included only the typed subset. Most TCR sequences were seen in very few donors, while some public TCRs were found in many individuals. In a later analysis, most CMV-associated TCR beta chains were found to appear HLA-restricted, with HLA associations seemingly driven largely by CMV exposure. The sequencing pipeline was judged likely to have produced a cluster of highly shared sequence variants as a technical artifact. In an earlier analysis of approximately 590 of the donors, most TCR beta V segments appeared in productive rearrangements about 87% or about 30% of the time, broadly matching IMGT annotations. Immune exposure information for the cohort was limited to CMV serostatus. This cohort had only TCR beta chains sequenced, and the lack of alpha or paired-chain data limited which features could be detected. A further reported finding was that TCR beta sequences accurately predicted the HLA-A and HLA-B alleles for most subjects in the first cohort. A later analysis found that HLA-associated TCR beta chains were more clonally expanded and had lower generation probabilities than equally common non-associated chains. According to a later genetic analysis, donors in an Asian-associated ancestry cluster had fewer N-insertions in productive TCRs than the approximately 650-donor mean. A later analysis associated about 18,000 TCR beta sequences with specific HLA alleles at a false discovery rate of 0.05. Roughly uniform sequencing depth across donors was assumed in presence/absence analyses, although this assumption may not hold. The study gave a list of over 150 TCR beta chains associated with cytomegalovirus. Three of the identified cytomegalovirus-associated TCR beta chains were confirmed in vitro to be specific for cytomegalovirus antigens.

The method behind the library was the immunoSEQ multiplex PCR assay. For the multiplex PCR, a mixture combining 60 forward primers for TCR Vbeta segments and 13 reverse primers for TCR Jbeta segments was used. The CDR3 region of rearranged TCR beta genes was amplified from genomic DNA by a multiplex PCR assay. On the Illumina HiSeq System, the amplified TCR beta libraries were sequenced as 87-base-pair reads. Concerning the study's data processing: A later analysis tallied roughly 76 million unique TCR beta chains across the 700 or so repertoires, and some 12 million of those chains were shared by two or more donors. Raw reads were error-corrected and collapsed into unique sequences with a nearest-neighbor algorithm that merged closely related sequences to remove PCR and sequencing errors. CDR3 sequences were aligned to IMGT reference sequences to assign V, D and J gene segments. For a sequence to be retained, a match of at least six nucleotides to both a V gene segment and a J gene segment was required. A rearrangement counted as productive if the CDR3 had no stop codons and remained in frame with V and J, and every other rearrangement counted as non-productive. Following IMGT convention, CDR3 was defined as the stretch from the second conserved V-encoded cysteine to the conserved J-encoded phenylalanine. The earlier analysis of about 610 of the donors excluded any sequence lacking an unambiguous match to a single V gene segment. An earlier analysis of 450 to 650 of the donors called V segments functional above 56.7% productive rearrangements and segregating when the between-donor standard deviation exceeded 5%. A statistical classification framework was developed to diagnose cytomegalovirus status using the catalog of TCR beta chain sequences. V and J gene assignment, in a later analysis, came from comparing TCR nucleotide sequences with IMGT/GENE-DB human TR gene sequences. A later analysis assigned CDR3 sequences and most-parsimonious VDJ recombination scenarios with the TCRdist pipeline. In a later analysis, each TCR beta chain was defined by its CDR3 amino acid sequence together with its V-gene family, and reads without a unique V-gene family were excluded. To address suspected cross-contamination and a sequencing artifact, a later analysis removed around 590 highly shared, low-generation-probability nucleotide sequences. For each public chain, a later analysis derived a clonal expansion index from normalized ranks of inferred template counts within each repertoire. In a later analysis, generation probabilities were computed using a VDJ recombination model fitted to out-of-frame rearrangements, and the results were checked against IGoR. In a later analysis, hypergeometric tests were used to score TCR-TCR, TCR-HLA and TCR-CMV co-occurrence, with a repertoire-size bias correction applied to TCR pairs. A later analysis estimated false discovery rates by permuting HLA or CMV assignments 20 times. In a later analysis, co-occurring TCRs were grouped using DBSCAN, with TCRdist sequence similarity added in when clustering inside HLA-allele-positive subsets. For co-occurrence clustering, repertoires with fewer than 30,000 or more than 120,000 public chains were excluded, along with 4 to 6 repertoires with anomalous nucleotide sharing. TCRdb re-hosts the immuneACCESS table, in-frame sequences only. Its copies lack some clones; in the studies checked, an unresolved V gene accounts for under half of them, and the cause for the rest is not known. Clonal size and the V and J genes are those of that table, whereas D and trimming came from the DNA. The sample records more than 100,000 clones, around three quarters of which are singletons. The top ten clones comprise 1% of the sample.

The cohort consisted of fewer than 700 healthy bone marrow donors. At the time of sampling, all cohort members were nominally healthy, though unrecorded immune exposures were likely present. The donor tested CMV seronegative and was one of the 352 seronegative cohort members. A peripheral blood sample was collected from each donor, and TCR beta sequencing was performed on peripheral blood mononuclear cells. The Qiagen DNeasy Blood Extraction Kit was used to extract genomic DNA from the blood cell samples. In its sample, this clone was seen once. No cognate antigen has been identified for it. Base qualities are missing; no much larger clone stands one base away. The origin of this receptor is a man aged 40-55 years in good health and CMV-seronegative. The sample comprised PBMCs.

For the CDR3, the sequence is CASSPPGGTQYF. The nucleotide sequence reads TGTGCCAGCAGTCCCCCGGGGGGGACCCAGTACTTC. The rearrangement combines TRBV6-5 with TRBJ2-5; TRBD2 lines up with 7 middle nucleotides. Relative to germline, V is missing 5 bases and J is missing 7 bases, with 4 bases of the junction outside any gene match. The CDR3 runs 12 residues from the cysteine to the phenylalanine. This entry keeps only the CDR3 DNA: 36 bases, framed from base 1. As encoded in the germline V gene, CDR1 is MNHEY while CDR2 is SVGAGI.